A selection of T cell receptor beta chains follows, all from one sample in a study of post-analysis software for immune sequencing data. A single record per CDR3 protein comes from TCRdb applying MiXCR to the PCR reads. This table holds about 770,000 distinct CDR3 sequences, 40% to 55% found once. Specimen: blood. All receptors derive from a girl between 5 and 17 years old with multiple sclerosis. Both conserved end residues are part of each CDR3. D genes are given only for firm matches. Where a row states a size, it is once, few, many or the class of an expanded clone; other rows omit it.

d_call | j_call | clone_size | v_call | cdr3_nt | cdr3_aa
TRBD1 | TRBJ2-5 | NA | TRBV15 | TGTGCCACCAGGACCACAGGGGGCCGAGAGACCCAGTACTTC | CATRTTGGRETQYF
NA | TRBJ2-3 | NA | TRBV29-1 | TGCAGCGCTCTCACACGAGCGGGCTTTAGCACAGATACGCAGTATTTT | CSALTRAGFSTDTQYF
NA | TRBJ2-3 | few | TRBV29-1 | TGCAGCGTTGCCCGGCAGGGGGGTAACACAGATACGCAGTATTTT | CSVARQGGNTDTQYF
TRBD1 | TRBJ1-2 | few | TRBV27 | TGTGCCAGCAGTTTATCCGGGACAGCTAACTATGGCTACACCTTC | CASSLSGTANYGYTF
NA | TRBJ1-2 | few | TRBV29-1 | TGCAGCGTTCCCTCAGGGGTGGATGGCTACACCTTC | CSVPSGVDGYTF
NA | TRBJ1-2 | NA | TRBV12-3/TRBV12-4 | TGTGCCAGCAGTTCCTGGCCCCTGGGCTACACCTTC | CASSSWPLGYTF
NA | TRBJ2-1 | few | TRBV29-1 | TGCAGCGTTGATATGACCCCTAGCCCGGGACGTTTTGAGAATGAGCAGTTCTTC | CSVDMTPSPGRFENEQFF
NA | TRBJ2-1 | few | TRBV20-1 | TGCAGTGCAGACGGGGCGAATGAGCAGTTCTTC | CSADGANEQFF
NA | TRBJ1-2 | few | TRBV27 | TGTGCCAGCAGCTCCTCAGGGGTTGGTGGCTACACCTTC | CASSSSGVGGYTF
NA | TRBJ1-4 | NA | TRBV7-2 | TGTGCCAGCAGCTTAACTTGGGCCAGTAATGAAAAACTGTTTTTT | CASSLTWASNEKLFF
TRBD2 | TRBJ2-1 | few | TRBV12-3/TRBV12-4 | TGTGCCAGCACCCCTAGCGGGTCGGGCCCCTACAATGAGCAGTTCTTC | CASTPSGSGPYNEQFF
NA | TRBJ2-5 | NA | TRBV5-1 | TGCGCCAGCAGACCGACGCCTAGATTACAAGAGACCCAGTACTTC | CASRPTPRLQETQYF
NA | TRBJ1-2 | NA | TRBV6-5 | TGTGCCAGCAGCTACGACGAATGGGGAAAATATGGCTACACCTTC | CASSYDEWGKYGYTF
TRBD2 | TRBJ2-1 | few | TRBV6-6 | TGTGCCAGCAGTTTCGAGACTAGCGGGAGGTTTAATGAGCAGTTCTTC | CASSFETSGRFNEQFF
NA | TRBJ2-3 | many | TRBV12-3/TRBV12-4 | TGTGCCAGCAGCTTATCAGATACGCAGTATTTT | CASSLSDTQYF
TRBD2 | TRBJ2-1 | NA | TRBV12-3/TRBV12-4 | TGTGCCAGCAGTTTAGGCGGGGGGCTAGCGGGAAATGAGCAGTTCTTC | CASSLGGGLAGNEQFF
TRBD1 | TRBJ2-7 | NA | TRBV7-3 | TGTGCCAGCAGCTCGGACAGGGTGGGCGAGCAGTACTTC | CASSSDRVGEQYF
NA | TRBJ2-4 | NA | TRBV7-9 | TGTGCCAGCAGCCCTCCGGAACAGATAGCCAAAAACATTCAGTACTTC | CASSPPEQIAKNIQYF
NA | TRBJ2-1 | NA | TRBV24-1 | TGTGCCACCAGCCAAGGGGGGCCGCGTTTTGAAGACTTAAGATCCTACAATGAGCAGTTCTTC | CATSQGGPRFEDLRSYNEQFF
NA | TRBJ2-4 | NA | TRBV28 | TGTGCCAGCAGCCCCCAGGGGAGGGGGAGCATTCAGTACTTC | CASSPQGRGSIQYF
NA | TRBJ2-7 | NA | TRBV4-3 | TGCGCCAGCAGCCAAGAGAATAGCCCCACTTACGAGCAGTACTTC | CASSQENSPTYEQYF
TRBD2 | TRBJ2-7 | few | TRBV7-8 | TGTGCCAGCGTAACTAGCGGGAGTATCCACGAGCAGTACTTC | CASVTSGSIHEQYF
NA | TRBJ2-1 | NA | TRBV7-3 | TGTGCCAGCAGCCCCATGGCGACAGAGAACTACAATGAGCAGTTCTTC | CASSPMATENYNEQFF
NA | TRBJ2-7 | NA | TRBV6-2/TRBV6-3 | TGTGCCAGCAGTTACTCGACGGTGGGATTCTACGAGCAGTACTTC | CASSYSTVGFYEQYF
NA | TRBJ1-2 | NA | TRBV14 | TGTGCCAGCAGCCAAGATGGATCGGACTATGGCTACACCTTC | CASSQDGSDYGYTF
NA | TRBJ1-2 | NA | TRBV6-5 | TGTGCCAGCAGCCGGAGCCTACAGAGTAACTATGGCTACACCTTC | CASSRSLQSNYGYTF
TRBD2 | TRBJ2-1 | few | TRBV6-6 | TGTGCCAGCACCCCACTAGCGGGTACCTACAATGAGCAGTTCTTC | CASTPLAGTYNEQFF
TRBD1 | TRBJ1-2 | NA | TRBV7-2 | TGTGCCAGCAGGAGGGGCGACAGGGTTACTAGTGGCTACACCTTC | CASRRGDRVTSGYTF
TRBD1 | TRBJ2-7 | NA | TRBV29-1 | TGCAGCGTCTTGACAGGGGCCAACTACGAGCAGTACTTC | CSVLTGANYEQYF
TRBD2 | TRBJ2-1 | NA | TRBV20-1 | TGCAGTGCTAGGGATAGCGGGAGGGCCCTCAATGAGCAGTTCTTC | CSARDSGRALNEQFF
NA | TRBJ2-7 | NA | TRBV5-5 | TGTGCCAGCAGCGCGGGACTGGGGTTGTACGAGCAGTACTTC | CASSAGLGLYEQYF
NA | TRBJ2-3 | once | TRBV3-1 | TGTGCCAGCAGCCAGGTCGGGACGGCAACTAGCACAGATACGCAGTATTTT | CASSQVGTATSTDTQYF
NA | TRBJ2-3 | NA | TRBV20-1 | TGCAGTGGTGGCCTGAGTCGGCCAGATACGCAGTATTTT | CSGGLSRPDTQYF
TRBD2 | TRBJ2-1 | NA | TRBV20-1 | TGCAGTGCTAGAGATTTCGCGGGAGCGGCCTACAATGAGCAGTTCTTC | CSARDFAGAAYNEQFF
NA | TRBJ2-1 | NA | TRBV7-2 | TGTGCCAGCAGCTTAGCCGGGACGGAGGCCTACAATGAGCAGTTCTTC | CASSLAGTEAYNEQFF
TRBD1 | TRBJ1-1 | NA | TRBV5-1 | TGCGCCAGCAGCAGGGAGACAGGGTCGGACACTGAAGCTTTCTTT | CASSRETGSDTEAFF
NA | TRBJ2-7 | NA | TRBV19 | TGTGCCAGTGTAGGGCCAGCCTACGAGCAGTACTTC | CASVGPAYEQYF
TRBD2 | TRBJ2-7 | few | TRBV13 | TGTGCCAGCAGCAGAGCGGGACTAGCGGGAGGGGCCTACGAGCAGTACTTC | CASSRAGLAGGAYEQYF
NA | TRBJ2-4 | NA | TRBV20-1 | TGCAGTGCCGGATCGACGGCAAACATTCAGTACTTC | CSAGSTANIQYF
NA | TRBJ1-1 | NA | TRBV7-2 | TGTGCCAGCAGCCCCGTTGTGACGGACACTGAAGCTTTCTTT | CASSPVVTDTEAFF
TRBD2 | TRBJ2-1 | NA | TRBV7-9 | TGTGCCAGCAGCCCCCTGCCGGGGAGGGCCAGGAATGAGCAGTTCTTC | CASSPLPGRARNEQFF
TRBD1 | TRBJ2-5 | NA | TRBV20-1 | TGCAGTGCTATAAAGTCCGGGACAGGTCTTTGGCAGTACTTC | CSAIKSGTGLWQYF
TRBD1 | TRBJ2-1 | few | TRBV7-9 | TGTGCCAGCAGCCAGTGGGGACAGGGTAGCTCCTACAATGAGCAGTTCTTC | CASSQWGQGSSYNEQFF